This paragraph covers one T cell receptor beta chain sequence. A multiplex PCR was run with 60 Vbeta primers and 13 Jbeta primers. Profiled with immunoSEQ multiplex PCR; TCRdb holds only in-frame clones, not every one. The table shows about 140,000 clones, with more than 70% occurring only once. The data were taken from a study of cytomegalovirus exposure and HLA in healthy donors. Germline V gives CDR1 SEHNR, CDR2 FQNEAQ (reference sequence). The CDR3 is made up of 15 amino acids. Trimming cost V 0 bases and J 6 bases; bases outside gene matches: 2. The chain couples TRBV7-9 to TRBJ2-1; TRBD2 matches 10 bases. This receptor was identified in a male donor in good health and CMV-seronegative. The sequencing input was PBMCs. This CDR3 is CASSLAAGGRNEQFF. CDR3 nucleotides: TGTGCCAGCAGCTTAGCAGCGGGGGGGCGCAATGAGCAGTTCTTC. The complete variable domain, with remaining parts taken from reference TRBV7-9 and TRBJ2-1, reads DTGVSQNPRHKITKRGQNVTFRCDPISEHNRLYWYRQTLGQGPEFLTYFQNEAQLEKSRLLSDRFSAERPKGSFSTLEIQRTEQGDSAMYLCASSLAAGGRNEQFFGPGTRLTVL.